This T cell receptor (beta chain) was retrieved from a study of blood T cell repertoires in COVID-19. Authors' processing steps: Researchers report that nucleated cell counts were estimated from reference gene primer amplification. The table came from immunoSEQ multiplex PCR; TCRdb's copy has only in-frame clones and leaves some out. V, J and clone size are those of that table, while D and trimming were read from the DNA. The sample lists 65,000 to 70,000 clones, over 80% occurring once. The sequence was collected from a man between 45 and 60 years old with active COVID-19. The source material was peripheral blood.

The CDR3: CASSLPGTSGSGEQYF. The CDR3 DNA follows: TGTGCCAGCAGCCTCCCCGGGACTAGCGGGAGTGGCGAGCAGTACTTC. This sequence joins TRBV3-1 (or the pseudogene TRBV3-2) and TRBJ2-7, with 14 bases that match TRBD2. CDR1 LGHDT and CDR2 YNNKEL come from the germline V gene (reference sequence). Unmatched junction bases numbered 8, after V lost 4 bases and J lost 6 bases. CDR3 size: 16 residues.